A single sample is the source of the 20 T cell receptor beta chains below, sequenced in a study of T cells after yellow fever vaccination (dated by TCRdb to between 2018 and 2021). Library preparation was by 5' RACE. The run used an Illumina HiSeq 2500. The public sequencing data were trimmed at Q25 with fastp and processed into clonotypes with MiXCR by TCRdb, which kept only in-frame beta chains. Records with the same CDR3 protein are collapsed into one entry carrying the most frequent genes and DNA. The table for this sample lists hundreds of thousands of distinct CDR3 sequences; approximately 13% of them were counted only once. Over 11% of the sample is in the top ten clones. This sample's treatment or condition label indicates: live attenuated yellow fever vaccine strain. The sample here was PBMCs, taken on the day of the yellow fever booster vaccination. The receptor source for this set is a man aged 25-45 years who received the YFV17D yellow fever vaccine.

This clonotype was seen ten or more times. The chain couples TRBV7-2 to TRBJ2-4; 8 positions match TRBD2. Germline V gene lookup returns CDR1 SGHTA and CDR2 FQGNSA. The CDR3 length is 16 residues. Losses at the gene ends were 5 bases for V and 6 bases for J; bases not matched to a gene: 12. The CDR3 coding sequence is TGTGCCAGCAGCCCGCAGGCCCAGCGGGAGTTAAACATTCAGTACTTC. This encodes CASSPQAQRELNIQYF. Looking up the rest from reference TRBV7-2 and TRBJ2-4 gives the full variable domain: GAGVSQSPSNKVTEKGKDVELRCDPISGHTALYWYRQSLGQGLEFLIYFQGNSAPDKSGLPSDRFSAERTGGSVSTLTIQRTQQEDSAVYLCASSPQAQRELNIQYFGAGTRLSVL.

This clonotype appeared a few times. The chain employs TRBV24-1 and TRBJ2-7; tentative D call: TRBD1 (6 bases). The CDR3 length is 16 residues. Deletions cut 2 bases from V and 2 bases from J, with 15 bases between. The germline V gene has CDR1 KGHDR and CDR2 SFDVKD. The CDR3: CATSDSSTGKAYEQYF. The CDR3 nucleotides read TGTGCCACCAGTGATTCCTCGACAGGAAAAGCCTACGAGCAGTACTTC.

The genes are TRBV12-3 or TRBV12-4 and TRBJ2-1; no clear D gene. The CDR3 is 13 residues long. Trimming took off 7 bases at V and 9 bases at J, with 16 bases between the two ends. CDR3 nucleotide sequence: TGTGCCAGCACCCCGGGTCCGACGAGTGAGCAGTTCTTC. Translating it yields CASTPGPTSEQFF.

By share, this clonotype ranks as medium-sized (0.01 to 0.1%). This chain connects TRBV15 to TRBJ2-3, with 8 bases fitting TRBD1. CDR1 and CDR2 from the germline V gene are LNHNV and YYDKDF (reference sequence). CDR3 length: 15 residues. V dropped 0 bases and J dropped 6; count of bases not matched to a gene: 5. CDR3 region: CATSREQGGRDTQYF. CDR3 DNA: TGTGCCACCAGCAGAGAACAGGGGGGTAGGGATACGCAGTATTTT. Complete variable domain (other parts from reference TRBV15 and TRBJ2-3): DAMVIQNPRYQVTQFGKPVTLSCSQTLNHNVMYWYQQKSSQAPKLLFHYYDKDFNNEADTPDNFQSRRPNTSFCFLDIRSPGLGDTAMYLCATSREQGGRDTQYFGPGTRLTVL.

This clonotype has at least ten counts. Its ends do not fully match the called genes, so a read error is possible. The chain employs TRBV7-2 and TRBJ2-1, with 7 bases identical to TRBD2. The CDR3 loop spans 16 amino acids. The germline V gene encodes CDR1 SGHTA and CDR2 FQGNSA. The CDR3 region has the DNA TGCGCCAGCAGCTTTAGCGGGTCTAGCTCCTACAATGAGCAGTTCTTC. This gives the protein CASSFSGSSSYNEQFF.

This clonotype was recorded a few times. The chain has TRBV20-1 and TRBJ2-3; D is perhaps TRBD2 (5 bases). The CDR3 has 14 residues. CDR1 is DFQATT, CDR2 SNEGSKA, per germline (reference sequence). Trimming stripped 5 bases from V and 0 bases from J, with 12 bases between. The CDR3 reads CSAFRGASTDTQYF. CDR3 nucleotide sequence: TGCAGTGCTTTCCGGGGAGCTAGCACAGATACGCAGTATTTT.

The chain links TRBV7-2 to TRBJ1-2; D ambiguous. There are 12 residues in the CDR3. The germline V gene encodes CDR1 SGHTA and CDR2 FQGNSA. Between the trimmed V and J ends, which lost 5 bases and 7 bases, there was a span of 11 bases. CDR3 region: CASSTPRSGYTF. The CDR3 DNA follows: TGTGCCAGCAGCACCCCTCGCAGTGGCTACACCTTC.

The table lists this clonotype with many counts. The chain joins TRBV11-2 to TRBJ2-5, with a possible D match to TRBD2 (7 bases). The germline V gene encodes CDR1 SGHAT and CDR2 FQNNGV. CDR3 length: 14 amino acids. V lost 3 bases and J lost 4, with 12 bases in between. CDR3 nucleotide sequence: TGTGCCAGCAGCTTTCGGGGGGCACGAGAGACCCAGTACTTC. Residues: CASSFRGARETQYF.

The chain couples TRBV6-2 or TRBV6-3 to TRBJ1-2; 8 bases are a match to TRBD1. Germline trimming cut 6 bases from V and 7 bases from J; bases unmatched to any gene: 4. The CDR3 runs to 12 residues. Germline CDR1 MNHEY, CDR2 SVGEGT. The CDR3 coding sequence is TGTGCCAGCAGACGGACAGGGACTGGCTACACCTTC. Encoded protein: CASRRTGTGYTF.

The chain recombines TRBV12-3 or TRBV12-4 with TRBJ2-7, with a tentative D call TRBD1 (6 bases). CDR3 length equals 13 residues. The V gene lost 6 bases and the J gene lost 8 bases, with 17 bases spanning the gap. This CDR3 reads CASSVQGTKQQYF. The CDR3 nucleotides are TGTGCCAGCAGCGTACAAGGGACAAAACAGCAGTACTTC.

This clonotype was recorded many times. The chain joins TRBV12-3 or TRBV12-4 to TRBJ2-1; 8 bases agree with TRBD2. J gave up 6 bases and V 6 bases, and 7 bases lay outside the gene matches. There are 14 residues in the CDR3. The CDR3 loop is CASRKAGVGNEQFF. The CDR3 DNA reads as TGTGCCAGCAGGAAAGCGGGAGTGGGCAATGAGCAGTTCTTC.

A few counts support this clonotype. The CDR3 region has the DNA TGTGCCAGCAGCCCCGGGAGTCTTAGCTACAATGAGCAGTTCTTC. It specifies CASSPGSLSYNEQFF. The chain is built from TRBV7-2 and TRBJ2-1; tentative D call: TRBD2 (6 bases). V lost 5 bases and J lost 3, with 14 bases in between. The germline CDR1 and CDR2 sequences are SGHTA and FQGNSA. The CDR3 sequence is 15 residues long. The entire variable domain, with the rest obtained from reference TRBV7-2 and TRBJ2-1, is as follows: GAGVSQSPSNKVTEKGKDVELRCDPISGHTALYWYRQSLGQGLEFLIYFQGNSAPDKSGLPSDRFSAERTGGSVSTLTIQRTQQEDSAVYLCASSPGSLSYNEQFFGPGTRLTVL.

This clonotype was found a few times. This CDR3 reads CASSLGSGTSGHNEQFF. The CDR3 region has the DNA TGTGCCAGCAGCTTAGGGTCTGGGACTAGCGGTCACAATGAGCAGTTCTTC. The V call is TRBV7-9, the J call TRBJ2-1; 11 bases align to TRBD2. Trimming took 1 base from V and 5 from J; bases not matched to a gene: 7. CDR3 length: 17 amino acids. The germline CDR1 and CDR2 sequences are SEHNR and FQNEAQ (reference sequence).

This clonotype was counted only a few times. The chain couples TRBV19 to TRBJ2-1; D remains unclear. Trimming stripped 3 bases from V and 2 bases from J, with 11 bases between. Germline lookup yields CDR1 LNHDA and CDR2 SQIVND (reference sequence). The CDR3 contains 15 residues. The CDR3 region is CASSINGLPYNEQFF. CDR3 in DNA: TGTGCCAGTAGTATCAATGGGCTCCCCTACAATGAGCAGTTCTTC.

The DNA for the CDR3 is TGTGCCAGCAGTGAAAAGCCTCGACCCGGCTACAATGAGCAGTTCTTC. Its translation: CASSEKPRPGYNEQFF. The gene calls are TRBV2 and TRBJ2-1; D is unclear. Trimming cost V 2 bases and J 3 bases, with 14 bases left between them. CDR3 length: 16 residues. CDR1 is SNHLY, CDR2 FYNNEI, per germline.

The chain links TRBV7-6 to TRBJ2-1; maybe TRBD2 (5 bases). V was pared by 1 base and J by 7 bases, with 11 bases between. CDR1 and CDR2 from the germline V gene are SGHVS and FNYEAQ. There are 14 residues in the CDR3. CDR3 nucleotide sequence: TGTGCCAGCAGCTTAGTGCGCGGGTGGAATGAGCAGTTCTTC. Encoded protein: CASSLVRGWNEQFF.

This clonotype was recorded many times. The J gene is TRBJ2-3, the V gene TRBV11-2, with D perhaps TRBD1 (6 bases). Trimming removed 0 bases at V and 8 bases at J, with 9 bases between. The CDR3 totals 13 residues. Germline CDR1 is SGHAT and CDR2 is FQNNGV. CDR3 DNA sequence: TGTGCCAGCAGCTTAGAGGGGGCTGGTACGCAGTATTTT. As protein: CASSLEGAGTQYF. The full variable domain, with the rest looked up from reference TRBV11-2 and TRBJ2-3, is EAGVAQSPRYKIIEKRQSVAFWCNPISGHATLYWYQQILGQGPKLLIQFQNNGVVDDSQLPKDRFSAERLKGVDSTLKIQPAKLEDSAVYLCASSLEGAGTQYFGPGTRLTVL.

Ten or more counts support this clonotype. The rearrangement joins TRBV20-1 to TRBJ2-5; TRBD1 matches 7 bases. This CDR3 has 15 amino acids. The ends lost 5 bases at V and 1 base at J; junction bases unmatched: 10. Germline V CDR1 and CDR2: DFQATT, SNEGSKA (reference sequence). The CDR3 loop reads CSADRYRGGQETQYF. CDR3 in DNA: TGCAGTGCTGATAGGTACAGGGGTGGCCAAGAGACCCAGTACTTC.

This clonotype has a count of ten or more. The chain recombines TRBV19 with TRBJ1-1; possible D gene TRBD1, 5 bases. CDR3 size: 12 residues. Germline CDR1 is LNHDA and CDR2 is SQIVND (reference sequence). V shed 10 bases and J shed 4 bases, with 13 bases lying between them. CDR3 DNA: TGTGCCACCCGGGACCTAGGCACTGAAGCTTTCTTT. Its translation: CATRDLGTEAFF.

This clonotype has more than one count but fewer than ten. This chain joins TRBV27 and TRBJ2-1, with D possibly being TRBD1 or TRBD2 (5 bases each). Per germline, CDR1 MNHEY and CDR2 SMNVEV (reference sequence). The CDR3 covers 16 residues. V dropped 0 bases and J dropped 2 bases, with 11 bases sitting between them. DNA of the CDR3: TGTGCCAGCAGTTTATCGCCCCTGGGACCCTACAATGAGCAGTTCTTC. Encoded protein: CASSLSPLGPYNEQFF.